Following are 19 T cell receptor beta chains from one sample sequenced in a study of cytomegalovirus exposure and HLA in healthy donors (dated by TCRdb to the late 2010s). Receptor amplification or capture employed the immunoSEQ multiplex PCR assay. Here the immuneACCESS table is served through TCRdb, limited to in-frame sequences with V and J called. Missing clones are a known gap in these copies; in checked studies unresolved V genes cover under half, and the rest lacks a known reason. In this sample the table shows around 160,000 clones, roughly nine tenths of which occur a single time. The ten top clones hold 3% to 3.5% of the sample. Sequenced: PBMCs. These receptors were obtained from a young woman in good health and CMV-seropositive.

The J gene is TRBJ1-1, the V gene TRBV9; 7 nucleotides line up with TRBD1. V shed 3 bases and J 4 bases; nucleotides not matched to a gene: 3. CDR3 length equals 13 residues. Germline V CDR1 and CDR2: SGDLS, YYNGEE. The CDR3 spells CASSADRLTEAFF. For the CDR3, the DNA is TGTGCCAGCAGCGCGGACAGGCTCACTGAAGCTTTCTTT.

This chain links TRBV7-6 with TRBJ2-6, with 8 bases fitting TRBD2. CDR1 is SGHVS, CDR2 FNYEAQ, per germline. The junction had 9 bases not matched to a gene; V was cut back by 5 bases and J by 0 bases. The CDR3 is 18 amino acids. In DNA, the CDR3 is TGTGCCAGCAGCCCCGGTCCCGGGACTAGCTCTGGGGCCAACGTCCTGACTTTC. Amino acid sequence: CASSPGPGTSSGANVLTF. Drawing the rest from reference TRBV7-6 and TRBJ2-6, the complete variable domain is GAGVSQSPRYKVTKRGQDVALRCDPISGHVSLYWYRQALGQGPEFLTYFNYEAQQDKSGLPNDRFSAERPEGSISTLTIQRTEQRDSAMYRCASSPGPGTSSGANVLTFGAGSRLTVL.

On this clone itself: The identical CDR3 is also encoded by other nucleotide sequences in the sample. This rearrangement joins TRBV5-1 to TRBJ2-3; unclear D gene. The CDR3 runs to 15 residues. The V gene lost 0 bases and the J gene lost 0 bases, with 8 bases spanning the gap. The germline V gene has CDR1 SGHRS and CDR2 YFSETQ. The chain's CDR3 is CASSLAGSSTDTQYF. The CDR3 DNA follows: TGCGCCAGCAGCTTGGCTGGTAGCAGCACAGATACGCAGTATTTT.

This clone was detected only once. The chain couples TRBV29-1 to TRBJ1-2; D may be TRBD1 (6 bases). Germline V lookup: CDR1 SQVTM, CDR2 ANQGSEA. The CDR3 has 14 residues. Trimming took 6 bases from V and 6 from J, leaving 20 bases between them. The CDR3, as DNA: TGCAGCGTCCCGGGGGGGGACAAGTCGAATGGCTACACCTTC. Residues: CSVPGGDKSNGYTF.

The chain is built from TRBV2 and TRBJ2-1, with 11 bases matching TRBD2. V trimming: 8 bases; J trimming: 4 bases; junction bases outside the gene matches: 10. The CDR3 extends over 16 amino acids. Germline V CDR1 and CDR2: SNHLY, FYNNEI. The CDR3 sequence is CASDSGGASMYNEQFF. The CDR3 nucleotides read TGTGCCAGCGATAGCGGGGGGGCATCGATGTACAATGAGCAGTTCTTC.

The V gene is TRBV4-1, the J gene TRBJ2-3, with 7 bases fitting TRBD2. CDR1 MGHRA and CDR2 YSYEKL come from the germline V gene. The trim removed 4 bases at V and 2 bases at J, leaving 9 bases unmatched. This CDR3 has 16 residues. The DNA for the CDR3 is TGCGCCAGCAGCCCCTCGGGGCTAGCGGCCACAGATACGCAGTATTTT. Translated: CASSPSGLAATDTQYF.

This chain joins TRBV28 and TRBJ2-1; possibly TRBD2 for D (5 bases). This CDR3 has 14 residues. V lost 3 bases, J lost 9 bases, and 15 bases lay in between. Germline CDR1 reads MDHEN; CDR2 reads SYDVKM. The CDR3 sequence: CASSFPLERAEQFF. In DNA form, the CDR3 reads TGTGCCAGCAGTTTTCCTCTGGAGAGGGCTGAGCAGTTCTTC.

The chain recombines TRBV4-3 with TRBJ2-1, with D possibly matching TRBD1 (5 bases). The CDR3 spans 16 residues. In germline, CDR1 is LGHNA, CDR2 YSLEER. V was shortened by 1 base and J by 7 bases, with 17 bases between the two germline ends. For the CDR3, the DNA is TGCGCCAGCAGCCAAGGGATAGCTCGAAGGGGTAATGAGCAGTTCTTC. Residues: CASSQGIARRGNEQFF.

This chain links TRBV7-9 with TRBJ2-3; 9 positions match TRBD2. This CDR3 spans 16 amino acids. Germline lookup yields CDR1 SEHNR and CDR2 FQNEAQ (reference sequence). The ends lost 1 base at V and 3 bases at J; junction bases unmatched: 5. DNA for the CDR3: TGTGCCAGCAGCTTAGGACTAGCGGTGATTACAGATACGCAGTATTTT. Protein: CASSLGLAVITDTQYF.

As DNA, the CDR3 is TGTGCCAGCAGCCACAGGTATGAAGCTTTCTTT. Translation gives CASSHRYEAFF. The genes are TRBV14 and TRBJ1-1; no clear D. Looked up from germline, CDR1 is SGHDN and CDR2 is FVKESK. V was cut by 3 bases and J by 7 bases, with 6 bases left in between. This CDR3 contains 11 residues.

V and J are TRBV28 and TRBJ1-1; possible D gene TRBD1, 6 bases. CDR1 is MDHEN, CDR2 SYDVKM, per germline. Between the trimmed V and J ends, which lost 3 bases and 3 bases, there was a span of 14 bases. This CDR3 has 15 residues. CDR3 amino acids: CASSFTVRTDTEAFF. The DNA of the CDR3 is TGTGCCAGCAGTTTTACGGTAAGGACAGACACTGAAGCTTTCTTT.

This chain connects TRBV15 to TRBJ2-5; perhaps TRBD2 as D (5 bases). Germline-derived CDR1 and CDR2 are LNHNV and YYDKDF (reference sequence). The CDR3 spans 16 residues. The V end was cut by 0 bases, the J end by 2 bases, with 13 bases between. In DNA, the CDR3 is TGTGCCACCAGCAGAGATCGGAGGAGCGCACAAGAGACCCAGTACTTC. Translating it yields CATSRDRRSAQETQYF.

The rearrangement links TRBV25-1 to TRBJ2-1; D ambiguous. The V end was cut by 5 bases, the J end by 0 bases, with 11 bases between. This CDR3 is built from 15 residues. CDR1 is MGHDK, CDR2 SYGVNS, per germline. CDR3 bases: TGTGCCAGCAGTAATGACTTGAGCTCCTACAATGAGCAGTTCTTC. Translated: CASSNDLSSYNEQFF.

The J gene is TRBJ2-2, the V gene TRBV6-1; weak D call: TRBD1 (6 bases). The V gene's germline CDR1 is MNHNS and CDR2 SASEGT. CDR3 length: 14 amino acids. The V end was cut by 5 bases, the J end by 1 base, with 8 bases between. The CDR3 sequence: CASSPGQNTGELFF. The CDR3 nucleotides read TGTGCCAGCAGTCCGGGACAGAACACCGGGGAGCTGTTTTTT.

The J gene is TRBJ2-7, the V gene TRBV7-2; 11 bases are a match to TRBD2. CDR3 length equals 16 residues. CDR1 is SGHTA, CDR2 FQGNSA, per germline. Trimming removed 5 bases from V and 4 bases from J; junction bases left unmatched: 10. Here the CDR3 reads CASSPITSGRRYEQYF. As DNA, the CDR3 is TGTGCCAGCAGCCCGATTACTAGCGGGAGAAGGTACGAGCAGTACTTC.

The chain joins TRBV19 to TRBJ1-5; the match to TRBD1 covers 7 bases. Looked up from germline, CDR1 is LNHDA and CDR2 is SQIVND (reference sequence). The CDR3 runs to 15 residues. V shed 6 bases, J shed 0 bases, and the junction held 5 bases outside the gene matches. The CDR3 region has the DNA TGTGCCAGTAGCCCCGACAGGGCTAGCAATCAGCCCCAGCATTTT. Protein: CASSPDRASNQPQHF.

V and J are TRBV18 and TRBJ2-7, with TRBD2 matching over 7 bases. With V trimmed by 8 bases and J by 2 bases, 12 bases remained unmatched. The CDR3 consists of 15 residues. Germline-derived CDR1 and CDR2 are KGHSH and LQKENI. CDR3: CASARLVGGAYEQYF. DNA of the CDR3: TGTGCCAGCGCCAGGTTGGTGGGAGGGGCCTACGAGCAGTACTTC.

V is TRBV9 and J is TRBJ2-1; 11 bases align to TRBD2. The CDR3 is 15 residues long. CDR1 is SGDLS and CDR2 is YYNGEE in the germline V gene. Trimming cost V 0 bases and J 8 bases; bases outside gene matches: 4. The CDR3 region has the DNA TGTGCCAGCAGCGTAGCGGGACTAGCGGCTGATGAGCAGTTCTTC. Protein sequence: CASSVAGLAADEQFF. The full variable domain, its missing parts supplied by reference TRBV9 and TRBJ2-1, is DSGVTQTPKHLITATGQRVTLRCSPRSGDLSVYWYQQSLDQGLQFLIQYYNGEERAKGNILERFSAQQFPDLHSELNLSSLELGDSALYFCASSVAGLAADEQFFGPGTRLTVL.

CDR3 in DNA: TGTGCCACCAGCAGAGTAGAGAACACTGAAGCTTTCTTT. Protein product: CATSRVENTEAFF. The chain is built from TRBV15 and TRBJ1-1; D uncertain. The CDR3 covers 13 residues. Germline loops: CDR1 LNHNV, CDR2 YYDKDF (reference sequence). V lost 1 base and J lost 1, with 4 bases in between.